This TCR beta chain was sequenced during a study of long-term antiretroviral therapy in people with HIV. Notes on this clone: Its antigen is as yet unknown.

Samples were assayed with immunoSEQ v3.0 at survey level. The assay was immunoSEQ multiplex PCR, and TCRdb's table has in-frame clones only and misses some. The table includes fewer than 30,000 clones, approximately 88% detected once. The V gene's germline CDR1 is GTSNPN and CDR2 SVGIG (reference sequence). V dropped 2 bases and J dropped 4; count of bases not matched to a gene: 7. This CDR3 comprises 14 residues. Study-wide points: Documentation of ART adherence, viral resistance or therapy changes was absent.

The sequence derives from a young man with HIV. The rearrangement joins TRBV30 to TRBJ2-5; the match to TRBD1 covers 7 bases. The sequences come from unsorted PBMCs, collected 2.7 to 2.8 years after starting antiretroviral therapy. The CDR3 reads CAWSTTGPVETQYF. The DNA for the CDR3 is TGTGCCTGGAGTACGACAGGGCCGGTAGAGACCCAGTACTTC.